This is a list of T cell receptor beta chains from one sample in a study of T cell changes during pregnancy in multiple sclerosis. Clones were read by immunoSEQ multiplex PCR, and TCRdb kept only the in-frame ones, dropping some. The sample has fewer than 130,000 clones, approximately 90% seen once. The material sequenced was peripheral blood, taken after pregnancy. The source is a female donor with multiple sclerosis, enrolled in a pregnancy study. The CDR3 runs from the conserved cysteine through the conserved F or W. A D gene is named only where the DNA matches it firmly. The listing skips clone size in some rows; elsewhere it reads once, few, many or a size class.

D	J	length	size	V	CDR3	DNA
TRBD1	TRBJ2-7	15	NA	TRBV7-8	CASSSDRGMSYEQYF	TGTGCCAGCAGCAGCGACAGGGGTATGTCCTACGAGCAGTACTTC
NA	TRBJ1-2	14	NA	TRBV5-1	CASSLVSSGEGYTF	TGCGCCAGCAGCTTGGTCTCAAGCGGGGAAGGCTACACCTTC
TRBD1	TRBJ1-5	15	NA	TRBV7-8	CASSARQGLYQPQHF	TGTGCCAGCAGCGCCCGACAGGGTCTATATCAGCCCCAGCATTTT
NA	TRBJ2-5	11	NA	TRBV20-1	CSAPGGETQYF	TGCAGTGCTCCGGGTGGGGAGACCCAGTACTTC
TRBD1	TRBJ2-7	14	NA	TRBV5-1	CASSLDRGVGEQYF	TGCGCCAGCAGCTTGGACAGGGGGGTCGGGGAGCAGTACTTC
TRBD1	TRBJ1-5	15	NA	TRBV18	CASSTQGASNQPQHF	TGTGCCAGCTCAACTCAGGGGGCCTCGAATCAGCCCCAGCATTTT
TRBD1	TRBJ1-1	14	NA	TRBV9	CASSKTGGWSEAFF	TGTGCCAGCAGCAAGACAGGGGGATGGTCTGAAGCTTTCTTT
NA	TRBJ1-6	16	NA	TRBV6-1	CASSESAGSYNSPLHF	TGTGCCAGCAGTGAATCGGCAGGCTCCTATAATTCACCCCTCCACTTT
TRBD1	TRBJ1-5	18	NA	TRBV7-6	CASSGSLGQAGSNQPQHF	TGTGCCAGCAGCGGCAGCCTCGGACAGGCGGGGAGCAATCAGCCCCAGCATTTT
TRBD2	TRBJ2-3	15	NA	TRBV6-1	CASRRTSGDTDTQYF	TGTGCCAGCAGGCGGACTAGCGGGGACACAGATACGCAGTATTTT
NA	TRBJ2-1	12	NA	TRBV5-4	CASSLAFNEQFF	TGTGCCAGCAGCTTAGCCTTCAATGAGCAGTTCTTC
TRBD1	TRBJ1-2	15	NA	TRBV7-9	CASSLGQGGDYGYTF	TGTGCCAGCAGCTTAGGACAGGGAGGCGACTATGGCTACACCTTC
NA	TRBJ1-2	15	NA	TRBV7-9	CASSSPGGLLYGYTF	TGTGCCAGCAGCTCCCCGGGGGGGCTCTTATATGGCTACACCTTC
NA	TRBJ1-2	13	NA	TRBV6-1	CASTEAGGYGYTF	TGTGCCAGCACCGAAGCTGGAGGATATGGCTACACCTTC
NA	TRBJ1-1	13	few	TRBV5-6	CASSWTPNTEAFF	TGTGCCAGCAGCTGGACACCGAACACTGAAGCTTTCTTT
NA	TRBJ1-1	15	NA	TRBV4-1	CASSHLPTGSTEAFF	TGCGCCAGCAGCCACCTTCCTACAGGATCAACTGAAGCTTTCTTT
NA	TRBJ2-3	15	NA	TRBV6-5	CASSYGGQIPDTQYF	TGTGCCAGCAGTTACGGTGGACAGATCCCAGATACGCAGTATTTT
TRBD1	TRBJ2-1	16	NA	TRBV6-6	CASREGQGVFYNEQFF	TGTGCCAGCAGGGAGGGACAGGGCGTCTTTTACAATGAGCAGTTCTTC
NA	TRBJ2-7	12	NA	TRBV19	CASSIDRGNQYF	TGTGCCAGTAGTATAGATCGAGGAAATCAGTACTTC
TRBD1	TRBJ2-4	15	NA	TRBV5-1	CASSLWSGGADIQYF	TGCGCCAGCAGCTTGTGGTCAGGGGGCGCGGACATTCAGTACTTC
NA	TRBJ2-1	12	NA	TRBV7-6	CASSLGGDEQFF	TGTGCCAGCAGCTTAGGGGGCGATGAGCAGTTCTTC
NA	TRBJ2-1	13	NA	TRBV19	CASSIGTYNEQFF	TGTGCCAGTAGTATAGGCACTTACAATGAGCAGTTCTTC
NA	TRBJ2-1	12	once	TRBV13	CASSAASDEQFF	TGTGCCAGCAGCGCTGCTAGTGATGAGCAGTTCTTC
NA	TRBJ2-5	14	NA	TRBV7-9	CASSLRDLQETQYF	TGTGCCAGCAGCCTCAGGGACTTACAAGAGACCCAGTACTTC
TRBD2	TRBJ2-3	16	NA	TRBV27	CASTSTGGGAPDTQYF	TGTGCCAGCACCTCCACTGGCGGGGGGGCCCCAGATACGCAGTATTTT
NA	TRBJ1-1	12	NA	TRBV6-5	CATRGGNTEAFF	TGTGCCACCCGCGGGGGGAACACTGAAGCTTTCTTT
NA	TRBJ2-5	13	NA	TRBV6-5	CASSRQIQETQYF	TGTGCCAGCAGCCGACAGATTCAAGAGACCCAGTACTTC
TRBD2	TRBJ2-1	19	once	TRBV11-3	CASSSGLAGGTSSYNEQFF	TGTGCCAGCAGCTCCGGACTAGCGGGGGGTACTAGCTCCTACAATGAGCAGTTCTTC
NA	TRBJ1-1	13	NA	TRBV19	CASSIDGYTEAFF	TGTGCCAGTAGTATTGACGGGTACACTGAAGCTTTCTTT
TRBD2	TRBJ2-5	15	few	TRBV6-4	CASSASGGAPETQYF	TGTGCCAGCAGTGCGAGCGGGGGGGCCCCGGAGACCCAGTACTTC
TRBD1	TRBJ1-1	17	NA	TRBV7-9	CASGINQGARGWTEAFF	TGTGCCAGCGGAATAAACCAGGGGGCGCGGGGGTGGACTGAAGCTTTCTTT
NA	TRBJ1-1	15	NA	TRBV9	CASSGGKGSYTEAFF	TGTGCCAGCAGCGGCGGGAAAGGGAGCTACACTGAAGCTTTCTTT
TRBD1	TRBJ1-2	17	NA	TRBV30	CAWSVLETGDANYGYTF	TGTGCCTGGAGTGTACTAGAGACAGGGGATGCGAACTATGGCTACACCTTC
NA	TRBJ1-2	13	NA	TRBV6-5	CASSARGGYGYTF	TGTGCCAGCAGTGCCCGGGGGGGCTATGGCTACACCTTC
NA	TRBJ1-3	15	NA	TRBV9	CASSVTVSSGNTIYF	TGTGCCAGCAGCGTGACAGTTAGCTCTGGAAACACCATATATTTT
TRBD2	TRBJ2-5	13	NA	TRBV29-1	CSVWLRGEETQYF	TGCAGCGTTTGGTTACGGGGGGAAGAGACCCAGTACTTC
TRBD2	TRBJ2-3	18	NA	TRBV5-4	CASSLLLSGGSYTDTQYF	TGTGCCAGCAGCTTGCTCCTTAGCGGGGGGTCCTACACAGATACGCAGTATTTT
NA	TRBJ1-2	15	NA	TRBV19	CASSITAIVNYGYTF	TGTGCCAGTAGTATAACAGCAATCGTTAACTATGGCTACACCTTC
TRBD1	TRBJ1-1	15	NA	TRBV28	CASSLPTGMNTEAFF	TGTGCCAGCAGTCTCCCGACAGGGATGAACACTGAAGCTTTCTTT
TRBD1	TRBJ1-5	19	NA	TRBV15	CATSRDIGRGLYSNQPQHF	TGTGCCACCAGCAGAGATATCGGCAGGGGGCTCTATAGCAATCAGCCCCAGCATTTT
NA	TRBJ2-1	15	NA	TRBV12-5	CASGKTKGSYNEQFF	TGTGCTAGTGGTAAAACCAAGGGGTCCTACAATGAGCAGTTCTTC
NA	TRBJ2-1	12	few	TRBV18	CATQGRVNEQFF	TGCGCTACCCAAGGGCGGGTCAATGAGCAGTTCTTC
NA	TRBJ1-1	12	NA	TRBV18	CASSPRGSEAFF	TGTGCCAGCTCGCCTAGGGGATCTGAAGCTTTCTTT
TRBD2	TRBJ2-1	15	NA	TRBV9	CASSVEAPSGFEQFF	TGTGCCAGCAGCGTAGAGGCGCCTAGCGGATTTGAGCAGTTCTTC
NA	TRBJ2-7	15	NA	TRBV5-3	CARSSRQGLSYEQYF	TGTGCCAGAAGCTCCCGACAGGGACTCTCCTACGAGCAGTACTTC
NA	TRBJ2-3	15	NA	TRBV5-4	CASSLTAGDTDTQYF	TGTGCCAGCAGCCTGACGGCCGGGGACACAGATACGCAGTATTTT
NA	TRBJ1-3	15	NA	TRBV7-9	CASSSTGVSGNTIYF	TGTGCCAGCAGCTCGACAGGAGTTTCTGGAAACACCATATATTTT
NA	TRBJ2-2	14	once	TRBV4-1	CASSQVYSTGELFF	TGCGCCAGCAGCCAGGTATACTCCACCGGGGAGCTGTTTTTT
NA	TRBJ1-6	15	once	TRBV14	CASSHRQPYNSPLHF	TGTGCCAGCAGCCACAGACAGCCCTATAATTCACCCCTCCACTTT
TRBD1	TRBJ2-7	18	NA	TRBV7-2	CASSFLLSLGQGSHEQYF	TGTGCCAGCAGCTTTCTTTTGTCTCTGGGACAGGGGTCCCACGAGCAGTACTTC
NA	TRBJ1-6	17	NA	TRBV15	CATSRDRGSSYNSPLHF	TGTGCCACCAGCAGAGATCGAGGGAGCTCCTATAATTCACCCCTCCACTTT
TRBD1	TRBJ1-5	14	NA	TRBV6-1	CASNDRGSNQPQHF	TGTGCCAGCAACGACAGGGGTAGCAATCAGCCCCAGCATTTT
NA	TRBJ1-1	14	NA	TRBV23-1	CASSQSGGHGEAFF	TGCGCCAGCAGTCAATCGGGGGGGCATGGTGAAGCTTTCTTT
TRBD2	TRBJ2-4	18	NA	TRBV19	CASSIDREGSLAKNIQYF	TGTGCCAGTAGTATAGATCGGGAGGGGTCTCTAGCCAAAAACATTCAGTACTTC
TRBD1	TRBJ1-1	13	NA	TRBV5-1	CASSSGQATEAFF	TGCGCCAGCAGCTCGGGACAGGCCACTGAAGCTTTCTTT